The TCR beta chain under discussion was sequenced for a study of tumor-infiltrating lymphocytes in primary liver carcinoma. Looking at the study overall: The cohort included men and women aged 30 to 69 years. General observations from the study: Among the pair types, tumor region pairs showed more overlap than tumor-adjacent and tumor-blood pairs.

It was from roughly 20-30 mg of unsorted bulk tissue that RNA and DNA were co-extracted. Patients' primary liver carcinoma was surgically resected. TCR beta cDNA was reverse-transcribed from about 500 ng of total RNA. The reaction used a constant-region primer and ProtoScript II reverse transcriptase. Slightly modified ARM-PCR, run as three nested multiplex PCR rounds, produced the TCR beta libraries. Each CDR3 protein gets one entry after TCRdb re-called the multiplex PCR reads with MiXCR. Of about 66,000 distinct CDR3 sequences listed, around 64% are singletons. In regard to this clonotype: Its antigen is as yet unknown. An end of the junction differs from the germline gene, which may be a read error.

This clonotype was sampled from a middle-aged man with primary liver carcinoma and hepatitis B virus infection. Sequencing input: liver tumor tissue from sampling region 4. Subset: tumor region T4, right-lateral pole.

CDR3 amino acids: CASRGWTDTRYF. The CDR3 DNA reads as TGCGCCAGCCGGGGGTGGACAGATACGCGGTATTTT. The chain uses TRBV6-1 and TRBJ2-3, with D perhaps being TRBD1 or TRBD2 (6 bases each). The CDR3 is 12 amino acids. The germline CDR1 and CDR2 sequences are MNHNS and SASEGT.